This T cell receptor beta chain was recorded in a study of post-analysis software for immune sequencing data. Background on the study: The cohort encompassed relapsing-remitting, secondary progressive and progressive-relapsing multiple sclerosis disease courses. Study conclusions and caveats: Strong same-batch co-clustering of samples appeared with F measure clustering. Comparison of patients with controls showed about 5 TRBV segments more frequent in patients, TRBV5-6, TRBV5-1 and TRBV20-1 among them. Controls significantly exceeded multiple sclerosis patients in normalized Chao1 diversity.

V was cut by 0 bases and J by 10 bases, with 13 bases left in between. Per germline, CDR1 LNHNV and CDR2 YYDKDF (reference sequence). CDR3 size: 14 residues. A word on this clonotype: The target antigen is unknown.

Prepared libraries of TCR beta cDNA carried unique molecular identifiers. TCRdb used MiXCR to reprocess the PCR reads, holding one entry per CDR3 protein. The repertoire holds hundreds of thousands of distinct CDR3 sequences, with around 60% as singletons. The receptor was derived from a girl aged 2-10 years with multiple sclerosis. The sample consisted of blood. The gene calls are TRBV15 and TRBJ2-1; D gene unclear. CDR3 sequence reads: CATSRDAQSVEQFF. Written as DNA, the CDR3 is TGTGCCACCAGCAGAGATGCACAATCGGTGGAGCAGTTCTTC.